The table lists the clone carrying this TCR beta chain with a few counts. For the second PCR, which ran for about 6 to 11 cycles, a sample-barcoded 5' primer and a J-beta primer mix were used. From the 5' RACE reads, TCRdb called clonotypes with MiXCR, one entry per CDR3 protein. The sample has roughly 2 million distinct CDR3 sequences, around half seen once; the top ten hold over 2%. Isolation per sample recovered at least 6.5 million PBMCs. Trimming cost V 1 base and J 6 bases, with 11 bases left between them. The CDR3 is made up of 14 amino acids. Looked up from germline, CDR1 is SGHTA and CDR2 is FQGNSA. The data originate from a study of blood T cells in healthy people across ages.

Sample: blood. This receptor was identified in a woman aged 40 to 50 in good health. This chain uses TRBV7-2 with TRBJ2-3, with no clear D. CDR3 residues: CASSLVVVADTQYF. CDR3 coding DNA: TGTGCCAGCAGCTTAGTGGTCGTTGCGGATACGCAGTATTTT.